The table lists the clone carrying this TCR beta chain with many counts. Its antigen is unidentified. These data belong to a study of identical twins. Study-wide results and limits: Some out-of-frame alpha sequences were shared by twins, and these showed excess low generation probability. Abundant beta clonotypes from cord blood had fewer insertions, unlike memory repertoires, which showed none. Possibly, invariant MAIT and iNKT cells partly confounded zero-insertion analyses.

Template switching (which added a universal primer site) was used, and cDNA carried unique molecular identifiers. MiXCR was run by TCRdb on the 5' RACE reads, yielding one entry per CDR3 protein. Here the sample spans approximately 600,000 distinct CDR3 sequences, around 7.5% being singletons. The CDR3 is made up of 15 amino acids. V lost 0 bases, J lost 7 bases, and 15 bases lay in between. Germline CDR1 SGHVS, CDR2 FQNEAQ. The same sample was also used in a study of yellow fever vaccine responses in identical twins.

The receptor's source is a woman younger than 35 in good health. The sequenced material came from PBMCs. The chain has TRBV7-8 and TRBJ1-2; D may be TRBD1 (5 bases). The CDR3 is CASSLASRGFGGYTF. CDR3 DNA: TGTGCCAGCAGCTTAGCCAGTCGGGGGTTTGGTGGCTACACCTTC.